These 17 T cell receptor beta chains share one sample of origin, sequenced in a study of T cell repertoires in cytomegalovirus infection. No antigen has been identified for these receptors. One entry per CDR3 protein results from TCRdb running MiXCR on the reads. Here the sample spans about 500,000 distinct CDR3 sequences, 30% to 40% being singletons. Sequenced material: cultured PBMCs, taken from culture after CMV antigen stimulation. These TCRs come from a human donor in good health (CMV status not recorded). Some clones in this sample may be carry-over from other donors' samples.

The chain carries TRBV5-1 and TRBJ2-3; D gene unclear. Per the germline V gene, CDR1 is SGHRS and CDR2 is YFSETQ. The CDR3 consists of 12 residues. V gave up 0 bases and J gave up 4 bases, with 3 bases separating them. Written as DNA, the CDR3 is TGCGCCAGCAGCTTGGAATCAGATACGCAGTATTTT. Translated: CASSLESDTQYF.

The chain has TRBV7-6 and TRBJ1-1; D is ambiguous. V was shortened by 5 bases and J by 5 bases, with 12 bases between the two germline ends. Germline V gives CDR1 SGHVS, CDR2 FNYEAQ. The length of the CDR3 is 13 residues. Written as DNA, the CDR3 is TGTGCCAGCAGCCGTTCACCGGGGACTGAAGCTTTCTTT. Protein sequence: CASSRSPGTEAFF.

The CDR3 spells CASIPEDRGDEQYF. CDR3 bases: TGTGCCAGCATCCCAGAGGACAGGGGTGACGAGCAGTACTTC. V gene TRBV28 combines with J gene TRBJ2-7; 9 bases align to TRBD1. J was trimmed by 5 bases and V by 7 bases; bases with no gene match: 9. Germline loops: CDR1 MDHEN, CDR2 SYDVKM. This CDR3 region has 14 residues.

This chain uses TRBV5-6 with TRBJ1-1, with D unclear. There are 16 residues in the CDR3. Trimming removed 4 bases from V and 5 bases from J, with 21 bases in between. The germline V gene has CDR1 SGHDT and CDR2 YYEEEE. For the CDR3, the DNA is TGTGCCAGCAGCGTATTACTTCTGGACCGAAGGACTGAAGCTTTCTTT. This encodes CASSVLLLDRRTEAFF.

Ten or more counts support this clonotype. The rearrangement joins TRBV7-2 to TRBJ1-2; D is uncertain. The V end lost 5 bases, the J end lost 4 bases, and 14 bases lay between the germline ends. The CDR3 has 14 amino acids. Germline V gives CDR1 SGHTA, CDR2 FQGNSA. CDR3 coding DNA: TGTGCCAGCAGCCAGGTGGGCTTGAGCTATGGCTACACCTTC. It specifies CASSQVGLSYGYTF.

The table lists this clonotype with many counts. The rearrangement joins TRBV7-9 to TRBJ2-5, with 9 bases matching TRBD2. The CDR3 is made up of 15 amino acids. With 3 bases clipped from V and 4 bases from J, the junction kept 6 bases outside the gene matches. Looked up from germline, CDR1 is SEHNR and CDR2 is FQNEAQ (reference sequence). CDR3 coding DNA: TGTGCCAGCAGCTTGAATAGCGGGAGTGGAGAGACCCAGTACTTC. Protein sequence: CASSLNSGSGETQYF.

The CDR3 loop is CASSYDGGRTEAFF. Here the CDR3 DNA reads TGTGCCAGCAGTTACGATGGGGGGAGGACTGAAGCTTTCTTT. This chain uses TRBV6-6 with TRBJ1-1, with D perhaps TRBD1 (5 bases). Trimming took off 2 bases at V and 5 bases at J, with 12 bases between the two ends. The CDR3 is 14 residues long. Looked up from germline, CDR1 is MNHNY and CDR2 is SVGAGI (reference sequence).

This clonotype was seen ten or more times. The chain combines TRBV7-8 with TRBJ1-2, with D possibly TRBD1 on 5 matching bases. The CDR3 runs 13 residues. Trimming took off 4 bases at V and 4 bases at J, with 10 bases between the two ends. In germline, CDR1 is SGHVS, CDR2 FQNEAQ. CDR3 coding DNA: TGTGCCAGCAGCTCCCCGACAGTCTATGGCTACACCTTC. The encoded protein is CASSSPTVYGYTF.

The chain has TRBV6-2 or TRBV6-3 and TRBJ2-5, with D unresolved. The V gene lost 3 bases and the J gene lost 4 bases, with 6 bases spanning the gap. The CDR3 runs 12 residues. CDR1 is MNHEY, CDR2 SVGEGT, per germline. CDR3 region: CASSYGRETQYF. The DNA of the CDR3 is TGTGCCAGCAGTTATGGACGAGAGACCCAGTACTTC.

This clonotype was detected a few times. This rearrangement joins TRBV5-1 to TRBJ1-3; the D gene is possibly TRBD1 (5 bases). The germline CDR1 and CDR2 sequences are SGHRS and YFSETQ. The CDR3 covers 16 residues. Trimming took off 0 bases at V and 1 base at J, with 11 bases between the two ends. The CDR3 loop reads CASSLEYSGSGNTIYF. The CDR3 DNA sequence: TGCGCCAGCAGCTTGGAGTACTCAGGGTCTGGAAACACCATATATTTT. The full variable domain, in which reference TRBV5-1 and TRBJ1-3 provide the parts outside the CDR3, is KAGVTQTPRYLIKTRGQQVTLSCSPISGHRSVSWYQQTPGQGLQFLFEYFSETQRNKGNFPGRFSGRQFSNSRSEMNVSTLELGDSALYLCASSLEYSGSGNTIYFGEGSWLTVV.

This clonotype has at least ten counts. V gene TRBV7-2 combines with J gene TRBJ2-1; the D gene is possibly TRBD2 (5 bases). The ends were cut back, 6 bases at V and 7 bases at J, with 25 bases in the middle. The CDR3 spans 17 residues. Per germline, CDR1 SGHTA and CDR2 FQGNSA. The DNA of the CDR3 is TGTGCCAGCAGTCCCACAAGGCTAGCCGGCCGGAGGAATGAGCAGTTCTTC. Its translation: CASSPTRLAGRRNEQFF. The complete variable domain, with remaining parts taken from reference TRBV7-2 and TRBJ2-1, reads GAGVSQSPSNKVTEKGKDVELRCDPISGHTALYWYRQSLGQGLEFLIYFQGNSAPDKSGLPSDRFSAERTGGSVSTLTIQRTQQEDSAVYLCASSPTRLAGRRNEQFFGPGTRLTVL.

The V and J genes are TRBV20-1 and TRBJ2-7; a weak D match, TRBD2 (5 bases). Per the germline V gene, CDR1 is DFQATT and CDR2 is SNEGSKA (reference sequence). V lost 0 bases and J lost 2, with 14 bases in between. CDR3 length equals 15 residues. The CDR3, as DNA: TGCAGTGCTAGAGATGTAAGTGGGAGCGCCTACGAGCAGTACTTC. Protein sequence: CSARDVSGSAYEQYF.

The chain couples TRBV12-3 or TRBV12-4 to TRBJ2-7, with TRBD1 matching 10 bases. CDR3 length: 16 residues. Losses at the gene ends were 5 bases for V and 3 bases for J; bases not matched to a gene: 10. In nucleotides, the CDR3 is TGTGCCAGCAGTCTACCCCCGGGACAGGGGATCTACGAGCAGTACTTC. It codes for CASSLPPGQGIYEQYF.

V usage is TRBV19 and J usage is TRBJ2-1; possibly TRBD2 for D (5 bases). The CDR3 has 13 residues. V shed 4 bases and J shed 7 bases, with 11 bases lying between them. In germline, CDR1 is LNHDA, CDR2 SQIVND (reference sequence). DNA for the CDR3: TGTGCCAGTAGTAACCCCACGGGAAATGAGCAGTTCTTC. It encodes CASSNPTGNEQFF.

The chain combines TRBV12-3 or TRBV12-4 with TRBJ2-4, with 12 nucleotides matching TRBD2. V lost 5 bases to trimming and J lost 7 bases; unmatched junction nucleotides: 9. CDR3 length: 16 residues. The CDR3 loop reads CASSVETSGSRNIQYF. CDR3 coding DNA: TGTGCCAGCAGTGTGGAGACTAGCGGGAGTAGGAACATTCAGTACTTC.

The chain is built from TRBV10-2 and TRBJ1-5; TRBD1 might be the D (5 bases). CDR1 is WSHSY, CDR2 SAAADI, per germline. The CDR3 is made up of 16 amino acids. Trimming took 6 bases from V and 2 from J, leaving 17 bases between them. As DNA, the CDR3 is TGCGCCAGCAGCCTAACCTCGAGACAGCGCAATCAGCCCCAGCATTTT. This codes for CASSLTSRQRNQPQHF.

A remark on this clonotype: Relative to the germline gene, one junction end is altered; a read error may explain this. The CDR3 spells CASSLDGREGTDTQYF. For the CDR3, the DNA is TGTGCCAGCAGCTTGGATGGGCGAGAGGGCACAGATACGCAGTATTTT. The chain carries TRBV5-3 and TRBJ2-3; D gene unclear. TRBV5-3 is identified as an open reading frame with a role that is uncertain. There are 16 residues in the CDR3.